Presented here are 27 T cell receptor beta chains from one specimen sequenced in a study of blood T cells in healthy people across ages. A second roughly 6 to 12 cycle PCR used barcoded and J-beta primers. TCRdb re-derived calls from the 5' RACE reads in MiXCR, one entry per CDR3 protein. The sample shows hundreds of thousands of distinct CDR3 sequences, under 70% of them seen only once. The sequencing sample was made of blood. These TCRs come from a man in his fifties or sixties in good health.

The chain carries TRBV5-1 and TRBJ2-3; D perhaps matches TRBD1 (5 bases). This CDR3 spans 14 amino acids. V shed 7 bases and J shed 2 bases, with 14 bases lying between them. Germline lookup yields CDR1 SGHRS and CDR2 YFSETQ. The CDR3 sequence is CASATWGLTDTQYF. In nucleotides, the CDR3 is TGCGCCAGCGCTACGTGGGGCCTCACAGATACGCAGTATTTT.

For this clonotype: Given a much more abundant clone one base away, this may be a read error. The chain combines TRBV5-1 with TRBJ2-3, with D perhaps being TRBD1 or TRBD2 (5 bases each). This CDR3 has 15 residues. The ends were cut back, 5 bases at V and 6 bases at J, with 19 bases in the middle. The V gene's germline CDR1 is SGHRS and CDR2 YFSETQ. Here the CDR3 reads CASSFVGPTHDTQYF. The CDR3 DNA follows: TGCGCCAGCAGTTTCGTGGGACCGACACATGATACGCAGTATTTT. Full variable domain (missing parts from reference TRBV5-1 and TRBJ2-3): KAGVTQTPRYLIKTRGQQVTLSCSPISGHRSVSWYQQTPGQGLQFLFEYFSETQRNKGNFPGRFSGRQFSNSRSEMNVSTLELGDSALYLCASSFVGPTHDTQYFGPGTRLTVL.

This chain uses TRBV29-1 with TRBJ2-3, with D possibly being TRBD1 or TRBD2 (5 bases each). V was pared by 6 bases and J by 7 bases, with 20 bases between. The CDR3 spans 14 residues. The germline V gene encodes CDR1 SQVTM and CDR2 ANQGSEA. Here the CDR3 reads CSVHRDAVLYTQYF. The CDR3 coding sequence is TGCAGCGTGCACCGGGACGCCGTCCTTTATACGCAGTATTTT.

The rearrangement links TRBV6-5 to TRBJ2-7; TRBD2 agrees at 14 bases. CDR1 and CDR2 (germline): MNHEY, SVGAGI. The CDR3 is made up of 18 amino acids. With V trimmed by 2 bases and J by 4 bases, 10 bases remained unmatched. CDR3 amino acids: CASSYIRLAGGRVYEQYF. The CDR3, as DNA: TGTGCCAGCAGTTACATAAGACTAGCGGGGGGGCGTGTTTACGAGCAGTACTTC.

V gene TRBV5-1 combines with J gene TRBJ2-1, with 12 nucleotides matching TRBD2. The length of the CDR3 is 17 residues. V dropped 4 bases and J dropped 3; count of bases not matched to a gene: 8. The germline CDR1 and CDR2 sequences are SGHRS and YFSETQ. The CDR3 nucleotides read TGCGCCAGCAGCAGGACTAGCGGGATTGGGTTCTACAATGAGCAGTTCTTC. Residues: CASSRTSGIGFYNEQFF.

This chain links TRBV5-1 with TRBJ2-1; 10 bases agree with TRBD2. The germline gives CDR1 SGHRS, CDR2 YFSETQ. V dropped 0 bases and J dropped 8; count of bases not matched to a gene: 5. This CDR3 spans 15 amino acids. CDR3 sequence: CASSLGLAGVDEQFF. Written as DNA, the CDR3 is TGCGCCAGCAGCTTGGGGCTAGCGGGGGTCGATGAGCAGTTCTTC.

J is TRBJ2-5 and V is TRBV20-1; D is uncertain. Trimming pared 1 base from V and 3 bases from J, leaving 9 bases between. Germline assignment: CDR1 DFQATT and CDR2 SNEGSKA (reference sequence). The CDR3 covers 13 residues. The CDR3 sequence: CSARGQFKETQYF. The CDR3 DNA is TGCAGTGCTAGAGGGCAGTTTAAAGAGACCCAGTACTTC.

V gene TRBV20-1 combines with J gene TRBJ1-2, with 8 bases identical to TRBD1. Trimming cost V 5 bases and J 7 bases; bases outside gene matches: 3. The CDR3 runs 11 residues. Germline V gene data show CDR1 as DFQATT and CDR2 as SNEGSKA (reference sequence). CDR3 amino acids: CSAATGVGYTF. CDR3 bases: TGCAGTGCTGCGACAGGGGTTGGCTACACCTTC.

This chain uses TRBV9 with TRBJ2-7; 8 bases line up with TRBD2. The V gene end was trimmed by 1 base and the J gene end by 5 bases; junction bases not matched to a gene: 2. CDR1 and CDR2 from the germline V gene are SGDLS and YYNGEE. The CDR3 consists of 13 residues. CDR3 sequence (DNA): TGTGCCAGCAGCGTACTAGCGGGCGACGAGCAGTACTTC. It specifies CASSVLAGDEQYF.

This clonotype occurred a few times. This chain uses TRBV29-1 with TRBJ1-2; D ambiguous. The CDR3 is 12 amino acids. Germline-derived CDR1 and CDR2 are SQVTM and ANQGSEA. Trimming left V 3 bases short and J 1 base short, with 6 bases between. CDR3 DNA sequence: TGCAGCGTTGATCTGGTTAACTATGGCTACACCTTC. Translation: CSVDLVNYGYTF.

The rearrangement uses TRBV20-1 and TRBJ2-1; the match to TRBD2 covers 9 bases. CDR1 is DFQATT and CDR2 is SNEGSKA in the germline V gene (reference sequence). The CDR3 covers 15 residues. The V and J ends lost 6 bases and 4 bases, in that order; junction bases with no gene match: 10. The DNA for the CDR3 is TGCAGTGCACCTCTCGAGCGGGGGGCTTACAATGAGCAGTTCTTC. Translation gives CSAPLERGAYNEQFF.

The J gene is TRBJ2-7, the V gene TRBV7-2; D perhaps matches TRBD2 (5 bases). V was shortened by 5 bases and J by 4 bases, with 12 bases between the two germline ends. The CDR3 consists of 13 residues. Per the germline V gene, CDR1 is SGHTA and CDR2 is FQGNSA. The CDR3 here is CASSAGLGYEQYF. CDR3 DNA: TGTGCCAGCAGCGCCGGACTGGGATACGAGCAGTACTTC.

The V and J genes are TRBV6-5 and TRBJ1-1; D is unresolved. The CDR3 is 16 amino acids. Deletions cut 4 bases from V and 1 base from J, with 16 bases between. CDR1 and CDR2 (germline): MNHEY, SVGAGI. Here the CDR3 reads CASSFGSPKPNTEAFF. The CDR3 DNA follows: TGTGCCAGCAGTTTCGGGTCACCGAAACCGAACACTGAAGCTTTCTTT.

The rearrangement links TRBV5-1 to TRBJ2-7; D not resolved. This CDR3 has 13 residues. The V gene lost 3 bases and the J gene lost 2 bases, with 9 bases spanning the gap. CDR1 is SGHRS and CDR2 is YFSETQ in the germline V gene. CDR3 bases: TGCGCCAGCAGCTCACACGATCCCTACGAGCAGTACTTC. Amino acid sequence: CASSSHDPYEQYF.

This clonotype appeared a few times. The chain uses TRBV27 and TRBJ1-2; D unresolved. Germline-derived CDR1 and CDR2 are MNHEY and SMNVEV (reference sequence). The CDR3 contains 15 residues. V was pared by 5 bases and J by 3 bases, with 16 bases between. DNA for the CDR3: TGTGCCAGCAGTCCCTGGGGAGCGAATGACTATGGCTACACCTTC. Protein product: CASSPWGANDYGYTF.

There are many counts of this clonotype. J is TRBJ2-7 and V is TRBV4-1; unclear D gene. This CDR3 spans 15 amino acids. Trimming pared 2 bases from V and 2 bases from J, leaving 13 bases between. From germline, CDR1 is MGHRA and CDR2 YSYEKL. CDR3 residues: CASSQNNPSTYEQYF. For the CDR3, the DNA is TGCGCCAGCAGCCAAAACAACCCATCTACCTACGAGCAGTACTTC.

In regard to this clonotype: A much larger clone lies a single base off, so this may be a read error. The rearrangement joins TRBV5-1 to TRBJ2-7; 8 bases are shared with TRBD1. Germline CDR1 is SGHRS and CDR2 is YFSETQ. The CDR3 runs to 15 residues. V lost 4 bases to trimming and J lost 7 bases; unmatched junction nucleotides: 13. The DNA for the CDR3 is TGCGCCAGCAGCCCGGGACAGGCTAGGTACGATGAGCAGTACTTC. This sequence encodes CASSPGQARYDEQYF. The complete variable domain, with remaining parts taken from reference TRBV5-1 and TRBJ2-7, reads KAGVTQTPRYLIKTRGQQVTLSCSPISGHRSVSWYQQTPGQGLQFLFEYFSETQRNKGNFPGRFSGRQFSNSRSEMNVSTLELGDSALYLCASSPGQARYDEQYFGPGTRLTVT.

The V and J genes are TRBV29-1 and TRBJ1-1; 8 nucleotides match TRBD1. Germline CDR1 SQVTM, CDR2 ANQGSEA. The CDR3 runs 12 residues. Losses at the gene ends were 4 bases for V and 6 bases for J; bases not matched to a gene: 4. The CDR3, as DNA: TGCAGCGTTGGGGGGGACAGGCCTGAAGCTTTCTTT. Amino acids: CSVGGDRPEAFF.

The CDR3 bases are TGCAGTGCTAGAGTGGGCACGATCACAGATACGCAGTATTTT. Amino acids: CSARVGTITDTQYF. The gene calls are TRBV20-1 and TRBJ2-3, with no clear D. V was clipped by 1 base and J by 2 bases, with 10 bases between them. This CDR3 is built from 14 residues. CDR1 is DFQATT and CDR2 is SNEGSKA in the germline V gene (reference sequence).

This chain links TRBV20-1 with TRBJ2-7; perhaps TRBD2 as D (6 bases). Looked up from germline, CDR1 is DFQATT and CDR2 is SNEGSKA (reference sequence). V gave up 3 bases and J gave up 2 bases, with 11 bases separating them. The CDR3 has 13 amino acids. CDR3 sequence: CSASAGLTYEQYF. In DNA, the CDR3 is TGCAGTGCTAGTGCGGGGCTAACCTACGAGCAGTACTTC.

This clonotype was picked up a small number of times. The chain is built from TRBV4-1 and TRBJ2-5, with TRBD2 matching over 15 bases. Germline lookup yields CDR1 MGHRA and CDR2 YSYEKL. CDR3 length equals 17 residues. V gave up 4 bases and J gave up 5 bases; unmatched junction bases: 8. In nucleotides, the CDR3 is TGCGCCAGCAGCCTTATTTCCGGGACTAGCGGGGGGGAGACCCAGTACTTC. Protein sequence: CASSLISGTSGGETQYF.

In DNA form, the CDR3 reads TGTACCAGCAGCCGGCCAGGGGTTCAGCCCCAGCATTTT. Translated, it gives CTSSRPGVQPQHF. The chain joins TRBV7-2 to TRBJ1-5; possible D gene TRBD1, 6 bases. The CDR3 contains 13 residues. V was clipped by 5 bases and J by 6 bases, with 11 bases between them. Germline V lookup: CDR1 SGHTA, CDR2 FQGNSA.

This chain connects TRBV28 to TRBJ2-1; maybe TRBD1 (6 bases). CDR1 and CDR2 from the germline V gene are MDHEN and SYDVKM. The CDR3 is 16 amino acids. Trimming removed 5 bases from V and 2 bases from J, with 16 bases in between. The CDR3 sequence is CASSPGAGRTYNEQFF. CDR3 nucleotide sequence: TGTGCCAGCAGTCCAGGGGCAGGGCGAACCTACAATGAGCAGTTCTTC.

There are a few counts of this clonotype. The chain carries TRBV6-1 and TRBJ2-3; D remains unclear. The CDR3 sequence is 13 residues long. Germline lookup yields CDR1 MNHNS and CDR2 SASEGT. The V gene lost 3 bases and the J gene lost 6 bases, with 10 bases spanning the gap. The CDR3 region has the DNA TGTGCCAGCAGTGATCCAGCTCGGGATACGCAGTATTTT. This translates into CASSDPARDTQYF.

The V gene is TRBV12-3 or TRBV12-4, the J gene TRBJ2-1; perhaps TRBD2 as D (5 bases). This CDR3 has 11 residues. The germline V and J ends were trimmed by 6 bases and 7 bases, with 7 bases remaining between them. CDR3 DNA: TGTGCCAGCAGACTAGGGAATGAGCAGTTCTTC. This sequence encodes CASRLGNEQFF.

The chain has TRBV3-1 and TRBJ2-5, with unresolved D. The end of the DNA aligns better with TRBJ2-7, so the J call may be wrong. This CDR3 has 14 amino acids. Germline CDR1 reads LGHDT; CDR2 reads YNNKEL (reference sequence). The CDR3 sequence: CASSPLARFYEQYF. The DNA for the CDR3 is TGTGCCAGCAGCCCCCTCGCTAGGTTCTACGAGCAGTACTTC.

This chain joins TRBV4-2 and TRBJ2-5; TRBD2 is a possible D gene (6 bases). Germline V lookup: CDR1 LGHNA, CDR2 YNFKEQ. CDR3 size: 17 residues. V lost 0 bases and J lost 1, with 15 bases in between. This CDR3 is CASSQDASGGAQETQYF. DNA for the CDR3: TGTGCCAGCAGCCAAGATGCCAGCGGAGGGGCCCAAGAGACCCAGTACTTC.